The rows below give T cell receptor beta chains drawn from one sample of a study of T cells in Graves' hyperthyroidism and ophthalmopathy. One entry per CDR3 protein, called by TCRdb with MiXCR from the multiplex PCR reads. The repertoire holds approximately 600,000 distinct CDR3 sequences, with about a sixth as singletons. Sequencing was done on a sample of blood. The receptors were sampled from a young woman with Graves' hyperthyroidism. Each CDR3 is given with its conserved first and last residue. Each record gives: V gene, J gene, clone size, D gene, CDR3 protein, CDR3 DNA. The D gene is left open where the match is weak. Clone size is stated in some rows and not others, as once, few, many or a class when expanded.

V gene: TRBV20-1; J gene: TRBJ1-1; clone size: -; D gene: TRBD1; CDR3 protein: CSARGDSTEAFF; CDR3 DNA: TGCAGTGCTAGAGGGGACAGCACTGAAGCTTTCTTT
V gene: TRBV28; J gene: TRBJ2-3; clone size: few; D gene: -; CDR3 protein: CASSLQGSGRGTDTQYF; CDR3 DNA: TGTGCCAGCAGCCTTCAAGGAAGCGGCAGGGGAACAGATACGCAGTATTTT
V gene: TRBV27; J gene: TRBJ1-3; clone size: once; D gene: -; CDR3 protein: CASSAGSGNTIYF; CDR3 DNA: TGTGCCAGCAGTGCAGGCTCTGGAAACACCATATATTTT
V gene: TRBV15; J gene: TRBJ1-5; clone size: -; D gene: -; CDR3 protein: CATSSRGSNNQPQHF; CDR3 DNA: TGTGCCACCAGCAGCAGGGGCTCGAACAATCAGCCCCAGCATTTT
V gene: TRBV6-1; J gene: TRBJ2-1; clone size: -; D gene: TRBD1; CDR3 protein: CASSLPGQRNEQFF; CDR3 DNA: TGTGCCAGCAGTCTACCGGGACAGAGGAATGAGCAGTTCTTC
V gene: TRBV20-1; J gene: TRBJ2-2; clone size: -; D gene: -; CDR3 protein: CSASGTPGELFF; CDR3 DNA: TGCAGTGCTAGTGGAACGCCCGGGGAGCTGTTTTTT
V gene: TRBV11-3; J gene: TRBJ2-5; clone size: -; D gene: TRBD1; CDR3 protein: CASSLGGRGHYQGTQYF; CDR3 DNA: TGTGCCAGCAGCTTGGGTGGCAGGGGGCACTACCAAGGGACCCAGTACTTC
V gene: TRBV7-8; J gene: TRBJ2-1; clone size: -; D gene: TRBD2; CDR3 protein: CAWSVGKTGTSVNEQFF; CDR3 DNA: TGTGCCTGGAGTGTGGGGAAAACCGGGACTAGCGTAAATGAGCAGTTCTTC
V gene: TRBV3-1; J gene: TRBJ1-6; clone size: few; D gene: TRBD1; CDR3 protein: CASSQRGQRDSPLHF; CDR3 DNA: TGTGCCAGCAGCCAGAGGGGGCAAAGGGATTCACCCCTCCACTTT
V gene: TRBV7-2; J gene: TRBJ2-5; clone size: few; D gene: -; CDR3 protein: CASSLLSGEAGRYF; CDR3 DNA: TGTGCCAGCAGCTTACTCTCCGGGGAGGCCGGTCGGTACTTC
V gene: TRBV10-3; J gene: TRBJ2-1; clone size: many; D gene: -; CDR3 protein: CAISPGWRGWRNEQFF; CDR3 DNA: TGTGCCATCAGTCCTGGGTGGAGGGGGTGGAGAAATGAGCAGTTCTTC
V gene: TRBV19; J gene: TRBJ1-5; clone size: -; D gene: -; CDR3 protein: CASSRQVNSNQPQHF; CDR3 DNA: TGTGCCAGTAGTAGGCAGGTCAACTCCAATCAGCCCCAGCATTTT
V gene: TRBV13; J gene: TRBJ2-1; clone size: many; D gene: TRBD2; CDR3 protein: CASSRRGGGSNEQFF; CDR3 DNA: TGTGCCAGCAGCCGTCGGGGGGGAGGCAGCAATGAGCAGTTCTTC
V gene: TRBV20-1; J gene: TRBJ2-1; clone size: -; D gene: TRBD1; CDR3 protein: CSAWDRESYNEQFF; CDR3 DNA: TGCAGTGCTTGGGACAGGGAGAGCTACAATGAGCAGTTCTTC
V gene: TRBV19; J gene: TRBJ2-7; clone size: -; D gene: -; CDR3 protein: CATADSQSYEQYF; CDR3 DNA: TGTGCCACCGCGGACTCACAATCCTACGAGCAGTACTTC
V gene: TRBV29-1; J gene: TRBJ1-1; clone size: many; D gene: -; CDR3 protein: CSVEFQAHTEAFF; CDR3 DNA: TGCAGCGTTGAATTCCAGGCGCACACTGAAGCTTTCTTT
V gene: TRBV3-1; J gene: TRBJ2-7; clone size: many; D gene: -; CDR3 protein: CASSPPSAYYEQYF; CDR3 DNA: TGTGCCAGCAGCCCTCCGAGCGCTTACTACGAGCAGTACTTC
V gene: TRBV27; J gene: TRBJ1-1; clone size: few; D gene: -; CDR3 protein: CASSLSKYTEAFF; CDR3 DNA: TGTGCCAGCAGTTTGTCGAAGTACACTGAAGCTTTCTTT
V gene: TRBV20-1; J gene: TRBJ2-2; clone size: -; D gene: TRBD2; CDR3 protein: CSAQLAGDTGELFF; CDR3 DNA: TGCAGCGCCCAACTAGCGGGAGACACCGGGGAGCTGTTTTTT
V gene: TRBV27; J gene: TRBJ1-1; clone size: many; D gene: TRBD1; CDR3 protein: CASSLLQGARNTEAFF; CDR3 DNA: TGTGCCAGCAGTTTACTTCAGGGGGCACGGAACACTGAAGCTTTCTTT
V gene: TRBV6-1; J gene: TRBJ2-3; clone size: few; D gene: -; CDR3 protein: CASNPDSSDTQYF; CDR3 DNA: TGTGCCAGCAATCCGGACAGCTCAGATACGCAGTATTTT
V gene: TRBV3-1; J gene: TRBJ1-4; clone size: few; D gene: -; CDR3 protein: CASSQGGANEKLFF; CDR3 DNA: TGTGCCAGCAGCCAAGGAGGGGCCAATGAAAAACTGTTTTTT
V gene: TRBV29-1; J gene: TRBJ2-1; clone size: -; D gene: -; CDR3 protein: CSVGRVTDEQFF; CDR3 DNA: TGCAGCGTTGGTCGGGTAACCGATGAGCAGTTCTTC
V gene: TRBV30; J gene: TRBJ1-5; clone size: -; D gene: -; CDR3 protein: CAWSLGLQPQHF; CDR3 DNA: TGTGCCTGGAGTCTGGGGCTTCAGCCCCAGCATTTT
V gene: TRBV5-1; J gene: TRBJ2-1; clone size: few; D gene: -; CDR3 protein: CASSQTTSRDNEQFF; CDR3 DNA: TGCGCCAGCAGCCAAACAACAAGCCGGGACAATGAGCAGTTCTTC
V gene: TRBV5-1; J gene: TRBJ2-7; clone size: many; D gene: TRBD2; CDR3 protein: CASSAGLRYEQYF; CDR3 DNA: TGCGCCAGCAGCGCGGGACTACGGTACGAGCAGTACTTC
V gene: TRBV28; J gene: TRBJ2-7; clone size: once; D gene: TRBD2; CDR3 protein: CASRLLAGDHEQYF; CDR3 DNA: TGTGCCAGCAGATTACTAGCGGGGGACCACGAGCAGTACTTC
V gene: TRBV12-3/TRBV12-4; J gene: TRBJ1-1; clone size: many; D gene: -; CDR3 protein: CASSLPAGNTEAFF; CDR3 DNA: TGTGCCAGCAGTTTACCGGCGGGGAACACTGAAGCTTTCTTT
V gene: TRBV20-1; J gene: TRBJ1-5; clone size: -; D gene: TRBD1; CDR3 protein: CSARDRRGGDQPQHF; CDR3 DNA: TGCAGTGCTAGAGATCGCAGGGGGGGTGATCAGCCCCAGCATTTT
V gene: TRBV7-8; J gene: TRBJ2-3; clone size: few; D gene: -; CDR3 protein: CASSSRLEPSTDTQYF; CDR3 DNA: TGTGCCAGCAGCTCAAGACTAGAACCTAGCACAGATACGCAGTATTTT
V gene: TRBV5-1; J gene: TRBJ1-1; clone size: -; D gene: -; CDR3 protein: CASSLKGGWGEAFF; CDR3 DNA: TGCGCCAGCAGCTTGAAAGGAGGTTGGGGTGAAGCTTTCTTT
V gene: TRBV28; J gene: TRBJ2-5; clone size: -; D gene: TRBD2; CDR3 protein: CASGGPSGRQETQYF; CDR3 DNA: TGTGCCAGCGGGGGGCCGAGCGGGAGGCAAGAGACCCAGTACTTC
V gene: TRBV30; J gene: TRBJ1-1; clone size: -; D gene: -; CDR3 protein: CAWSGEAEAFF; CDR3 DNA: TGTGCCTGGAGTGGAGAGGCGGAAGCTTTCTTT
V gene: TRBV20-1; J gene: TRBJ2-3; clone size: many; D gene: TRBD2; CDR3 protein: CSASGSSGRVTDTQYF; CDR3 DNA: TGCAGTGCTAGTGGTTCTAGCGGGAGGGTAACAGATACGCAGTATTTT
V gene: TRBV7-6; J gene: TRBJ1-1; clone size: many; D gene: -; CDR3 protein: CASSLSPTGNTEAFF; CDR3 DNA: TGTGCCAGCAGCTTGTCCCCGACGGGGAACACTGAAGCTTTCTTT
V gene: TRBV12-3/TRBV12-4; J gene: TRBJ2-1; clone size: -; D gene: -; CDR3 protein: CASSFGGANEQFF; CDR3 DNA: TGTGCCAGCAGTTTCGGGGGCGCCAATGAGCAGTTCTTC
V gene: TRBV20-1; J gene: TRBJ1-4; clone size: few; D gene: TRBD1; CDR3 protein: CSAISGQDYNEKLFF; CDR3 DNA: TGCAGTGCCATTTCCGGACAGGACTATAATGAAAAACTGTTTTTT
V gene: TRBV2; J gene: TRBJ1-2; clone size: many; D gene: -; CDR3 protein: CASSEGTTSLNYGYTF; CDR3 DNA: TGTGCCAGCAGTGAGGGGACAACTAGCCTCAACTATGGCTACACCTTC
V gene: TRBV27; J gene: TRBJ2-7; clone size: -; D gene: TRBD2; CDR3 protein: CASSKGTRGEQYF; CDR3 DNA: TGTGCCAGCAGTAAAGGGACTAGGGGTGAGCAGTACTTC
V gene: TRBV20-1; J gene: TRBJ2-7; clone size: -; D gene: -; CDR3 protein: CSARDAGYEQYF; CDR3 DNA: TGCAGTGCCCGGGACGCGGGCTACGAGCAGTACTTC
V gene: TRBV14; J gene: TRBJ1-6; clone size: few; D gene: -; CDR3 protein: CASSRRAGVKNSPLHF; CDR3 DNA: TGTGCCAGCAGCCGGCGGGCGGGGGTGAAAAATTCACCCCTCCACTTT
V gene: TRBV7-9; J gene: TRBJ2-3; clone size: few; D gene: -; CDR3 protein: CASSPTTPGYTQYF; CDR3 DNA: TGTGCCAGCAGCCCTACGACACCAGGATATACGCAGTATTTT
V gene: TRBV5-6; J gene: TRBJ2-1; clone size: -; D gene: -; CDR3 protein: CASSLGSWDEQFF; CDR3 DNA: TGTGCCAGCAGCTTGGGCAGCTGGGATGAGCAGTTCTTC
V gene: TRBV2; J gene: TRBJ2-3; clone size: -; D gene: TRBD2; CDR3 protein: CASIDRAGDSADTQYF; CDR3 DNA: TGTGCCAGCATAGACCGAGCGGGAGACAGCGCAGATACGCAGTATTTT
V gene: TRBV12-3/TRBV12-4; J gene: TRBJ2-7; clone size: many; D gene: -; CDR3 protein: CASSSSSSYEQYF; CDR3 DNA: TGTGCCAGCAGTTCGTCTAGCTCCTACGAGCAGTACTTC
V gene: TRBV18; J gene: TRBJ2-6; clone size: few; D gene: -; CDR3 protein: CALRGTSGANVLTF; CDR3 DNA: TGTGCCCTCCGTGGAACCTCTGGGGCCAACGTCCTGACTTTC
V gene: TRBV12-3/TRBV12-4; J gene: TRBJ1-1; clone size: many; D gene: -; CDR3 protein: CASSTPKLQNTEAFF; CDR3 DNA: TGTGCCAGCAGTACCCCCAAGCTCCAGAACACTGAAGCTTTCTTT
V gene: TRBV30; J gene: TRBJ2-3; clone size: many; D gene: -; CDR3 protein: CAWSVGGPDTQYF; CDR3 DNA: TGTGCCTGGAGTGTAGGCGGGCCTGATACGCAGTATTTT
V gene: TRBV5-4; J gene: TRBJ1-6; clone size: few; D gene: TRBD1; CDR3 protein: CASSAGGDRGRNSPLHF; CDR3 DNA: TGTGCCAGCAGCGCCGGGGGGGACAGGGGGCGAAATTCACCCCTCCACTTT
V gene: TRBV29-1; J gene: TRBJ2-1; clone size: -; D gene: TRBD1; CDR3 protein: CSVMGTGREQFF; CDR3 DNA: TGCAGCGTGATGGGGACAGGCAGAGAGCAGTTCTTC
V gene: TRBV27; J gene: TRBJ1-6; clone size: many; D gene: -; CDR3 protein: CASSLRNRATPLHF; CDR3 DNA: TGTGCCAGCAGTTTACGGAACAGGGCAACACCCCTCCACTTT
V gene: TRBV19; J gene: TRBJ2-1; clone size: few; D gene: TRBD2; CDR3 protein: CASSIRLAGTNEQFF; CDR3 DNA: TGTGCCAGTAGTATACGACTAGCGGGAACCAATGAGCAGTTCTTC
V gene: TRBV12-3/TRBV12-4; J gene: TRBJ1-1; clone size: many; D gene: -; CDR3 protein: CASSFVPPGTEAFF; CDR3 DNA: TGTGCCAGCAGTTTCGTCCCACCCGGGACTGAAGCTTTCTTT
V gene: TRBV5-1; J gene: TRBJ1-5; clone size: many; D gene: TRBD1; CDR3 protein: CASSLPWDSRRGNQPQHF; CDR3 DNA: TGCGCCAGCAGCTTGCCCTGGGACAGTCGGCGAGGCAATCAGCCCCAGCATTTT
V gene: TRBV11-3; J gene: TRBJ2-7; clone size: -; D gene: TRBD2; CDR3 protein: CASSRSGSGGSYEQYF; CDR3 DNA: TGTGCCAGCAGCCGCTCGGGCAGCGGGGGATCCTACGAGCAGTACTTC
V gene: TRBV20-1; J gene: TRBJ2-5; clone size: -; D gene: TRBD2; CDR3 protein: CSAVPWTSGETQYF; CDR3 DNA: TGCAGTGCTGTACCCTGGACTAGTGGGGAGACCCAGTACTTC
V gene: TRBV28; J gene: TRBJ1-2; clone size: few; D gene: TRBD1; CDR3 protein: CASIPPGQGKYGYTF; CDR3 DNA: TGTGCCAGCATTCCTCCGGGACAGGGCAAATATGGCTACACCTTC
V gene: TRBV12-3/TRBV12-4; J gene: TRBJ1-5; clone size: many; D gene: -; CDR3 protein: CASSLGTVNQPQHF; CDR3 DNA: TGTGCCAGCAGTTTAGGGACAGTTAATCAGCCCCAGCATTTT
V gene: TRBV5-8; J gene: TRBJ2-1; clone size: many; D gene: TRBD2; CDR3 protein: CASSPLAGGPTYNEQFF; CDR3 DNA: TGTGCCAGCAGCCCGCTAGCGGGAGGCCCAACCTACAATGAGCAGTTCTTC